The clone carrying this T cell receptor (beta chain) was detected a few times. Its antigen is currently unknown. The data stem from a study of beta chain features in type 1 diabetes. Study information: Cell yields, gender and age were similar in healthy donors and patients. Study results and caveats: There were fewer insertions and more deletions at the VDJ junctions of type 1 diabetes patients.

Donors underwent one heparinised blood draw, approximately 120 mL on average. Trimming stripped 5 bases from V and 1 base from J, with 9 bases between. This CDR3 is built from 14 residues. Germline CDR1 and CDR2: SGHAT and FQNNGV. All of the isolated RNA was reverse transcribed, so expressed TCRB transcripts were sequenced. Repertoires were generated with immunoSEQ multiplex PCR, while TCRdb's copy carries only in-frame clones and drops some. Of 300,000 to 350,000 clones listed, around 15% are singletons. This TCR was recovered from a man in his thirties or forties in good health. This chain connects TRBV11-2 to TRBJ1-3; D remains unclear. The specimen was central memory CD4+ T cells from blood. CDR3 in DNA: TGTGCCAGCAGCAACGGCGGGTCTGGAAACACCATATATTTT. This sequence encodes CASSNGGSGNTIYF.